The 16 T cell receptor beta chains in this list originate from one sample, sequenced in a study of neoadjuvant nivolumab and ipilimumab in lung cancer. The data were produced by immunoSEQ multiplex PCR, yet TCRdb's version contains in-frame clones alone and is incomplete. The sample holds approximately 40,000 clones; 85% to 90% are singletons and the top ten take 2.5% to 3.5%. Sequenced here: peripheral blood, sampled before neoadjuvant nivolumab, alone or with ipilimumab. The source of these receptors is an adult with non-small cell lung cancer.

The chain links TRBV18 to TRBJ2-7, with D tentatively TRBD2 (6 bases). Germline V gives CDR1 KGHSH, CDR2 LQKENI. The CDR3 length is 15 residues. V was clipped by 6 bases and J by 2 bases, with 17 bases between them. The DNA of the CDR3 is TGTGCCAGCTCCGCTTCTAGCGCTCAACCCTACGAGCAGTACTTC. It encodes CASSASSAQPYEQYF.

This rearrangement joins TRBV5-1 to TRBJ2-1, with TRBD2 identical over 9 bases. The CDR3 runs to 16 residues. Germline assignment: CDR1 SGHRS and CDR2 YFSETQ. The ends lost 3 bases at V and 7 bases at J; junction bases unmatched: 11. The CDR3 here is CASSWGAGGPRNEQFF. The CDR3, as DNA: TGCGCCAGCAGCTGGGGGGCGGGAGGGCCAAGGAATGAGCAGTTCTTC.

The chain combines TRBV4-1 with TRBJ2-7; no clear D gene. V was cut by 0 bases and J by 0 bases, with 12 bases left in between. Germline assignment: CDR1 MGHRA and CDR2 YSYEKL. This CDR3 has 16 residues. The CDR3: CASSQDRLGSSYEQYF. The CDR3 DNA is TGCGCCAGCAGCCAAGATCGTTTAGGGTCCTCCTACGAGCAGTACTTC.

This clone occurred a few times. The V and J genes are TRBV27 and TRBJ2-1, with 9 bases fitting TRBD1. Germline assignment: CDR1 MNHEY and CDR2 SMNVEV (reference sequence). CDR3 length: 15 amino acids. The V gene end was trimmed by 6 bases and the J gene end by 4 bases; junction bases not matched to a gene: 7. The CDR3 here is CASRTDRGTYNEQFF. The CDR3 DNA follows: TGTGCCAGCAGAACGGACAGGGGAACTTACAATGAGCAGTTCTTC.

V usage is TRBV29-1 and J usage is TRBJ2-6; D is unclear. Trimming cost V 5 bases and J 7 bases, with 9 bases left between them. The CDR3 is 12 residues long. Looked up from germline, CDR1 is SQVTM and CDR2 is ANQGSEA. Written as DNA, the CDR3 is TGCAGCGTTCACTCCGGAGCCAACGTCCTGACTTTC. Translation gives CSVHSGANVLTF.

In this sample, this clone turned up once. This sequence joins TRBV9 and TRBJ2-5, with D uncertain. The V gene's germline CDR1 is SGDLS and CDR2 YYNGEE. This CDR3 spans 15 amino acids. The ends were cut back, 0 bases at V and 2 bases at J, with 11 bases in the middle. CDR3 in amino acids: CASSVGSLPQETQYF. The CDR3 DNA reads as TGTGCCAGCAGCGTAGGGAGCCTTCCTCAAGAGACCCAGTACTTC. The variable domain in full, completed from reference TRBV9 and TRBJ2-5, reads DSGVTQTPKHLITATGQRVTLRCSPRSGDLSVYWYQQSLDQGLQFLIQYYNGEERAKGNILERFSAQQFPDLHSELNLSSLELGDSALYFCASSVGSLPQETQYFGPGTRLLVL.

This chain uses TRBV27 with TRBJ2-6; 7 positions match TRBD1. Germline V gene data show CDR1 as MNHEY and CDR2 as SMNVEV (reference sequence). The CDR3 loop spans 15 amino acids. V dropped 9 bases and J dropped 0; count of bases not matched to a gene: 5. Written as DNA, the CDR3 is TGTGCCAGTGGGGACAGCAACTCTGGGGCCAACGTCCTGACTTTC. This translates into CASGDSNSGANVLTF.

In DNA, the CDR3 is TGTGCCAGCAGCACCCGGGACGGTGAGACTAGCACAGATACGCAGTATTTT. It translates to CASSTRDGETSTDTQYF. V gene TRBV7-3 combines with J gene TRBJ2-3; either TRBD1 or TRBD2 may supply D (5 bases each). CDR3 length: 17 residues. The germline CDR1 and CDR2 sequences are SGHTA and FQGTGA. Trimming removed 5 bases at V and 0 bases at J, with 18 bases between.

V usage is TRBV5-8 and J usage is TRBJ1-2; D is ambiguous. CDR1 SGHTS and CDR2 YDEGEE come from the germline V gene. V lost 2 bases and J lost 0, with 11 bases in between. The CDR3 is made up of 15 amino acids. This CDR3 is CASSFGRTPNYGYTF. CDR3 DNA: TGTGCCAGCAGCTTCGGCCGGACCCCTAACTATGGCTACACCTTC. Full variable domain (missing parts from reference TRBV5-8 and TRBJ1-2): EAGVTQSPTHLIKTRGQQATLRCSPISGHTSVYWYQQALGLGLQFLLWYDEGEERNRGNFPPRFSGRQFPNYSSELNVNALELEDSALYLCASSFGRTPNYGYTFGSGTRLTVV.

This sequence joins TRBV25-1 and TRBJ1-2, with D possibly being TRBD1 (5 bases). V was shortened by 6 bases and J by 7 bases, with 15 bases between the two germline ends. CDR1 is MGHDK and CDR2 is SYGVNS in the germline V gene. The CDR3 contains 13 residues. In DNA, the CDR3 is TGTGCCAGCAGGGTTTCAGGGACCTTTGGCTACACCTTC. It translates to CASRVSGTFGYTF.

The rearrangement joins TRBV5-1 to TRBJ2-1, with 14 bases lining up with TRBD2. Germline loops: CDR1 SGHRS, CDR2 YFSETQ. This CDR3 is built from 15 residues. V lost 8 bases to trimming and J lost 4 bases; unmatched junction nucleotides: 5. DNA of the CDR3: TGCGCCAGTAGAGGGACTAGCGGGGGATACAATGAGCAGTTCTTC. Encoded protein: CASRGTSGGYNEQFF.

This clone was picked up a small number of times. The genes are TRBV9 and TRBJ2-3; 13 bases agree with TRBD2. Germline V gene lookup returns CDR1 SGDLS and CDR2 YYNGEE. With V trimmed by 3 bases and J by 2 bases, 3 bases remained unmatched. CDR3 size: 16 residues. The CDR3 bases are TGTGCCAGCAGCGGTACTAGCGGGAGGGCCACAGATACGCAGTATTTT. It codes for CASSGTSGRATDTQYF.

The V gene is TRBV7-2, the J gene TRBJ2-7; the match to TRBD1 covers 9 bases. Germline CDR1 and CDR2: SGHTA and FQGNSA. This CDR3 contains 15 residues. V shed 2 bases, J shed 2 bases, and the junction held 4 bases outside the gene matches. The CDR3 sequence is CASSLSDRGAYEQYF. For the CDR3, the DNA is TGTGCCAGCAGCTTATCGGACAGGGGCGCCTACGAGCAGTACTTC.

The chain couples TRBV29-1 to TRBJ2-2; 11 positions match TRBD2. Per the germline V gene, CDR1 is SQVTM and CDR2 is ANQGSEA. The CDR3 has 16 residues. V was pared by 6 bases and J by 3 bases, with 9 bases of the junction left unmatched. The CDR3 coding sequence is TGCAGCGTCGGGACTAGCGGACGGGCGGACACCGGGGAGCTGTTTTTT. This sequence encodes CSVGTSGRADTGELFF.

The V and J genes are TRBV4-1 and TRBJ2-3, with no clear D. This CDR3 has 15 amino acids. The V gene lost 0 bases and the J gene lost 0 bases, with 7 bases spanning the gap. Germline values: CDR1 MGHRA, CDR2 YSYEKL. In DNA form, the CDR3 reads TGCGCCAGCAGCCAAGATACGGCTAGCACAGATACGCAGTATTTT. Translated, it gives CASSQDTASTDTQYF.

V is TRBV9 and J is TRBJ2-3; 9 nucleotides agree with TRBD2. Germline CDR1 is SGDLS and CDR2 is YYNGEE. The J segment lost 0 bases and the V segment lost 3 bases, leaving 8 bases of the junction unmatched. CDR3 length: 17 amino acids. CDR3 in amino acids: CASSDRVTSGSTDTQYF. In DNA, the CDR3 is TGTGCCAGCAGCGACCGCGTTACTAGCGGGAGCACAGATACGCAGTATTTT.